The next 14 T cell receptor beta chains were all read from a single sample in a study of regulatory T cells in long-lasting Graves disease. Sample time point: newly diagnosed GD, antithyroid drugs for less than 3 months. PBMC-extracted RNA yielded the TCR library. Library construction for TCR beta used iRepertoire HTBI primers and Arm-PCR of CDR3 regions. In TCRdb, the multiplex PCR reads were re-called with MiXCR into one record per CDR3 protein. This sample has 400,000 to 500,000 distinct CDR3 sequences, with roughly 17% found just once. The same specimen was also included in a second study, on T cells in Graves' hyperthyroidism and ophthalmopathy.

Specimen: peripheral blood mononuclear cells (PBMCs), collected at new diagnosis, from a patient treated with antithyroid drugs. The source is a woman under 30 with Graves disease.

The chain joins TRBV12-3 or TRBV12-4 to TRBJ2-5, with unresolved D. The CDR3 has 14 residues. The V and J ends lost 2 bases and 1 base respectively, with 8 bases between them. The chain's CDR3 is CASSLPYSQETQYF. In nucleotides, the CDR3 is TGTGCCAGCAGTTTACCGTACAGCCAAGAGACCCAGTACTTC.

The CDR3 region has the DNA TGTGCCAGCAGCCAAGAGACGGGAAATAATTCACCCCTCCACTTT. Its protein product is CASSQETGNNSPLHF. The J gene is TRBJ1-6, the V gene TRBV4-2; D not resolved. From germline, CDR1 is LGHNA and CDR2 YNFKEQ. Deletions cut 0 bases from V and 5 bases from J, with 8 bases between. The CDR3 is 15 amino acids.

The chain recombines TRBV19 with TRBJ2-2; D possibly corresponds to TRBD1 (5 bases). Trimming removed 10 bases at V and 6 bases at J, with 21 bases between. Germline-derived CDR1 and CDR2 are LNHDA and SQIVND (reference sequence). The CDR3 loop spans 15 amino acids. This chain's CDR3 is CATLPPGLDAGELFF. In nucleotides, the CDR3 is TGTGCCACCCTACCCCCAGGGTTGGATGCCGGGGAGCTGTTTTTT.

The chain joins TRBV12-5 to TRBJ1-3; D is unresolved. V was shortened by 1 base and J by 8 bases, with 6 bases between the two germline ends. Germline V gene lookup returns CDR1 LGHNT and CDR2 FRNRAP. The CDR3 has 12 amino acids. The DNA for the CDR3 is TGTGCTAGTGGTTTGGAAGGACACACCATATATTTT. Protein sequence: CASGLEGHTIYF.

With regard to this clonotype: This may come from a read error, since a much larger clone is one base off. The chain carries TRBV7-2 and TRBJ2-3; TRBD2 is a possible D gene (5 bases). CDR1 is SGHTA, CDR2 FQGNSA, per germline. Between the trimmed V and J ends, which lost 5 bases and 2 bases, there was a span of 14 bases. The CDR3 totals 15 residues. CDR3 sequence reads: CASSLTGLNTDTQYF. CDR3 nucleotides: TGTGCCAGCAGCCTCACCGGACTGAACACAGATACGCAGTATTTT.

DNA for the CDR3: TGTGCCAGCTCACCATTATCACAACAGGGGGTAAATGGCTACACCTTC. This encodes CASSPLSQQGVNGYTF. The chain carries TRBV18 and TRBJ1-2, with TRBD1 matching over 8 bases. Germline V gene lookup returns CDR1 KGHSH and CDR2 LQKENI. CDR3 length equals 16 residues. V shed 2 bases, J shed 6 bases, and the junction held 11 bases outside the gene matches.

This clonotype was detected ten times or more. CDR3 region: CASSLGQYNQPQHF. The DNA of the CDR3 is TGTGCCAGCAGTTTGGGACAGTACAATCAGCCCCAGCATTTT. This sequence joins TRBV28 and TRBJ1-5; 7 bases align to TRBD1. The germline V gene has CDR1 MDHEN and CDR2 SYDVKM. The CDR3 loop spans 14 amino acids. Trimming took 3 bases from V and 3 from J; bases not matched to a gene: 2. Looking up the rest from reference TRBV28 and TRBJ1-5 gives the full variable domain: DVKVTQSSRYLVKRTGEKVFLECVQDMDHENMFWYRQDPGLGLRLIYFSYDVKMKEKGDIPEGYSVSREKKERFSLILESASTNQTSMYLCASSLGQYNQPQHFGDGTRLSIL.

This clonotype showed up just a few times. This chain links TRBV27 with TRBJ1-2; D unclear. Trimming took off 0 bases at V and 1 base at J, with 6 bases between the two ends. CDR3 length equals 14 residues. Germline CDR1 is MNHEY and CDR2 is SMNVEV (reference sequence). CDR3 bases: TGTGCCAGCAGTTTATCGTTTCGTAACTATGGCTACACCTTC. It codes for CASSLSFRNYGYTF.

This clonotype appeared a single time. In nucleotides, the CDR3 is TGTGCCTGGGGGTGGGGCAGGGGCAACACTGAAGCTTTCTTT. Protein: CAWGWGRGNTEAFF. The rearrangement links TRBV30 to TRBJ1-1; D may be TRBD1 (6 bases). The germline gives CDR1 GTSNPN, CDR2 SVGIG (reference sequence). V lost 5 bases and J lost 2, with 15 bases in between. The CDR3 has 14 residues.

This clonotype was seen repeatedly, ten times or more. The gene calls are TRBV7-2 and TRBJ2-3; the match to TRBD2 covers 8 bases. V dropped 3 bases and J dropped 4; count of bases not matched to a gene: 9. This CDR3 region has 16 residues. Germline CDR1 is SGHTA and CDR2 is FQGNSA. The chain's CDR3 is CASSFESGSSSDTQYF. As DNA, the CDR3 is TGTGCCAGCAGCTTCGAGAGCGGGAGTAGTTCAGATACGCAGTATTTT.

This sequence joins TRBV18 and TRBJ2-3; tentatively, D is TRBD2 (5 bases). The end of the DNA aligns better with TRBJ2-1, so the J call may be wrong. The CDR3 runs 12 residues. Germline values: CDR1 KGHSH, CDR2 LQKENI. CDR3 residues: CASSPIASEQFF. CDR3 in DNA: TGTGCCAGCTCACCTATAGCGAGTGAGCAGTTCTTC.

On this clonotype itself: This likely traces to a read error, being one base from a far larger clone. V usage is TRBV2 and J usage is TRBJ2-7, with D possibly matching TRBD1 (6 bases). The CDR3 extends over 16 amino acids. The V end lost 3 bases, the J end lost 7 bases, and 22 bases lay between the germline ends. The V gene's germline CDR1 is SNHLY and CDR2 FYNNEI. The CDR3 coding sequence is TGTGCCAGCAGTGAGGGGGCAGGGGAGAAGTGGGATGAGCAGTACTTC. Amino acid sequence: CASSEGAGEKWDEQYF.

Many counts were recorded for this clonotype. The rearrangement uses TRBV7-9 and TRBJ2-7; TRBD2 aligns across 9 bases. Germline V lookup: CDR1 SEHNR, CDR2 FQNEAQ (reference sequence). V shed 5 bases, J shed 4 bases, and the junction held 15 bases outside the gene matches. The CDR3 totals 17 residues. The CDR3 DNA reads TGTGCCAGCAGCACCTTTACGGGTGTAGCGGGAGATTACGAGCAGTACTTC. It yields the protein CASSTFTGVAGDYEQYF.

As for this clonotype: Being one base from a much bigger clone, this may be a read error. CDR3: CAKQREDSYEQFF. DNA of the CDR3: TGTGCCAAGCAGCGGGAGGACTCCTACGAGCAGTTCTTC. V and J are TRBV2 and TRBJ2-1, with 9 nucleotides matching TRBD2. This CDR3 comprises 13 residues. In germline, CDR1 is SNHLY, CDR2 FYNNEI. V shed 10 bases and J 10 bases; nucleotides not matched to a gene: 11.